The 31 T cell receptor beta chains listed next were all sequenced from one sample in a study of shared clonotypes between healthy human individuals. The protocol was immunoSEQ multiplex PCR, while the TCRdb copy is restricted to in-frame clones and leaves out a portion. Here the sample spans more than 400,000 clones, around four fifths being singletons. Sequencing was performed on PBMCs. All receptors come from a woman aged 40 to 49 in good health. Some clones in this sample may be carry-over from other donors' samples.

About this clone: The junction shows a germline mismatch at one end, possibly a read error. The rearrangement uses TRBV10-3 and TRBJ2-4; 10 bases map to TRBD2. Germline CDR1 reads ENHRY; CDR2 reads SYGVKD. The CDR3 runs to 15 residues. The CDR3 sequence is CASSVIAGGVNIQYF. CDR3 DNA sequence: TGTGCCAGCAGTGTGATAGCGGGAGGAGTAAACATTCAGTACTTC.

The chain carries TRBV11-2 and TRBJ2-1; D is uncertain. CDR3 size: 16 residues. Germline values: CDR1 SGHAT, CDR2 FQNNGV. The V gene lost 0 bases and the J gene lost 6 bases, with 15 bases spanning the gap. The CDR3 nucleotides are TGTGCCAGCAGCTTAGAATTAGAATTAGGGCCCAATGAGCAGTTCTTC. It translates to CASSLELELGPNEQFF. Together with reference TRBV11-2 and TRBJ2-1, the CDR3 gives the full variable domain: EAGVAQSPRYKIIEKRQSVAFWCNPISGHATLYWYQQILGQGPKLLIQFQNNGVVDDSQLPKDRFSAERLKGVDSTLKIQPAKLEDSAVYLCASSLELELGPNEQFFGPGTRLTVL.

The table lists this clone with a few counts. This chain connects TRBV5-8 to TRBJ2-1; D is uncertain. Trimming pared 0 bases from V and 5 bases from J, leaving 12 bases between. The CDR3 length is 15 residues. Germline-derived CDR1 and CDR2 are SGHTS and YDEGEE. The CDR3 sequence is CASSLVREVHNEQFF. DNA for the CDR3: TGTGCCAGCAGCTTGGTCCGTGAGGTCCACAATGAGCAGTTCTTC.

In this sample, this clone turned up once. Other DNA sequences of this sample code for an identical CDR3. The genes are TRBV7-2 and TRBJ1-3; D uncertain. Looked up from germline, CDR1 is SGHTA and CDR2 is FQGNSA. The CDR3 sequence is 15 residues long. The germline V and J ends were trimmed by 5 bases and 0 bases, with 11 bases remaining between them. CDR3 sequence: CASSLDFLSGNTIYF. The CDR3 DNA is TGTGCCAGCAGCCTAGATTTCCTCTCTGGAAACACCATATATTTT.

The chain employs TRBV4-2 and TRBJ2-7; D remains ambiguous. This CDR3 spans 13 amino acids. The V end was cut by 1 base, the J end by 6 bases, with 10 bases between. The germline gives CDR1 LGHNA, CDR2 YNFKEQ. The CDR3 is CASSQVIGREQYF. In nucleotides, the CDR3 is TGTGCCAGCAGCCAAGTGATAGGGCGCGAGCAGTACTTC.

Points on this clone: One end of the junction is discordant with germline, which a read error may explain. The chain has TRBV19 and TRBJ1-3; 7 bases match TRBD1. Germline CDR1 reads LNHDA; CDR2 reads SQIVND (reference sequence). This CDR3 has 13 amino acids. The DNA for the CDR3 is TGTGCCAGTAGCCGCGGACAGGCCGGGTCGTTGAGATTT. It encodes CASSRGQAGSLRF.

At least ten counts were recorded for this clone. This chain uses TRBV19 with TRBJ2-2, with D uncertain. CDR3 length: 12 residues. CDR1 and CDR2 (germline): LNHDA, SQIVND (reference sequence). Deletions cut 3 bases from V and 4 bases from J, with 3 bases between. In DNA, the CDR3 is TGTGCCAGTAGTATTAGCACCGGGGAGCTGTTTTTT. Translated: CASSISTGELFF.

The rearrangement joins TRBV30 to TRBJ2-3, with D perhaps matching TRBD1 (7 bases). V was cut by 4 bases and J by 2 bases, with 16 bases left in between. Germline V gives CDR1 GTSNPN, CDR2 SVGIG (reference sequence). The CDR3 is 15 residues long. The CDR3 DNA reads TGTGCCTGGATGTACGCGGGACAGAACACAGATACGCAGTATTTT. It encodes CAWMYAGQNTDTQYF.

This chain links TRBV10-3 with TRBJ2-1; no definite D call. Germline assignment: CDR1 ENHRY and CDR2 SYGVKD. V lost 2 bases and J lost 6, with 8 bases in between. The CDR3 loop spans 13 amino acids. CDR3 sequence reads: CAISEGPPNEQFF. The DNA for the CDR3 is TGTGCCATCAGTGAGGGACCCCCCAATGAGCAGTTCTTC.

In its sample, this clone was seen once. The J gene is TRBJ2-2, the V gene TRBV6-1; D perhaps matches TRBD2 (6 bases). Germline V gene lookup returns CDR1 MNHNS and CDR2 SASEGT. The CDR3 is made up of 14 amino acids. The ends were cut back, 7 bases at V and 4 bases at J, with 13 bases in the middle. CDR3 DNA: TGTGCCAGCATGTATGTGGGACTCACCGGGGAGCTGTTTTTT. Protein: CASMYVGLTGELFF.

The chain employs TRBV4-3 and TRBJ2-7, with TRBD2 matching 12 bases. The CDR3 is 19 residues long. Germline CDR1 is LGHNA and CDR2 is YSLEER. V trimming: 0 bases; J trimming: 0 bases; junction bases outside the gene matches: 9. In DNA form, the CDR3 reads TGCGCCAGCAGCCAAGAAATTGGACTAGCGGGATCCAGCTCCTACGAGCAGTACTTC. Its translation is CASSQEIGLAGSSSYEQYF.

The rearrangement links TRBV13 to TRBJ2-3; TRBD2 matches at 11 bases. The CDR3 runs to 16 residues. Trimming cost V 0 bases and J 1 base; bases outside gene matches: 0. Germline V gives CDR1 PRHDT, CDR2 FYEKMQ (reference sequence). CDR3 bases: TGTGCCAGCAGCTTAGGACTAGCGGGGGGCACAGATACGCAGTATTTT. Its protein is CASSLGLAGGTDTQYF.

The CDR3 is CASRPHPTRQGLGHEQYF. As DNA, the CDR3 is TGTGCCAGCAGACCCCACCCGACTCGACAGGGCTTGGGCCACGAGCAGTACTTC. The chain is built from TRBV6-4 and TRBJ2-7; 7 bases fit TRBD1. The CDR3 runs 18 residues. J gave up 5 bases and V 6 bases, and 22 bases lay outside the gene matches. Germline CDR1 reads MRHNA; CDR2 reads SNTAGT.

This chain links TRBV7-9 with TRBJ2-5, with 7 bases fitting TRBD1. This CDR3 comprises 14 residues. Trimming cost V 5 bases and J 4 bases; bases outside gene matches: 7. The germline V gene has CDR1 SEHNR and CDR2 FQNEAQ (reference sequence). In DNA, the CDR3 is TGTGCCAGCAGCCCTAGGACAGGTTCAGAGACCCAGTACTTC. Amino acids: CASSPRTGSETQYF.

This clone has a single count. V gene TRBV6-6 combines with J gene TRBJ1-1, with 7 bases that match TRBD1. The CDR3 is 13 residues long. The germline gives CDR1 MNHNY, CDR2 SVGAGI (reference sequence). With 5 bases clipped from V and 2 bases from J, the junction kept 2 bases outside the gene matches. The CDR3 sequence: CASSDRVNTEAFF. The DNA of the CDR3 is TGTGCCAGCAGTGACAGGGTCAACACTGAAGCTTTCTTT.

The chain joins TRBV2 to TRBJ2-7; D ambiguous. Germline assignment: CDR1 SNHLY and CDR2 FYNNEI. V was trimmed by 6 bases and J by 5 bases, leaving 20 bases between them. The CDR3 loop spans 15 amino acids. Here the CDR3 reads CASSSLGRIVNEQYF. The CDR3 nucleotides are TGTGCCAGCAGCTCTCTAGGACGGATCGTGAACGAGCAGTACTTC.

This clone was observed once. The chain joins TRBV5-1 to TRBJ2-7; TRBD2 matches 8 bases. Trimming cost V 0 bases and J 7 bases; bases outside gene matches: 9. Germline V gene data show CDR1 as SGHRS and CDR2 as YFSETQ. This CDR3 comprises 15 residues. The CDR3 here is CASSLDGRAGREQYF. The CDR3 nucleotides are TGCGCCAGCAGCTTGGACGGGAGGGCCGGTCGTGAGCAGTACTTC. Variable domain in full (rest from reference TRBV5-1 and TRBJ2-7): KAGVTQTPRYLIKTRGQQVTLSCSPISGHRSVSWYQQTPGQGLQFLFEYFSETQRNKGNFPGRFSGRQFSNSRSEMNVSTLELGDSALYLCASSLDGRAGREQYFGPGTRLTVT.

This clone was detected a few times. V is TRBV10-3 and J is TRBJ1-2, with D hard to call. Germline lookup yields CDR1 ENHRY and CDR2 SYGVKD. This CDR3 is 13 amino acids long. The V end lost 3 bases, the J end lost 6 bases, and 11 bases lay between the germline ends. CDR3 protein: CAISEESTNGYTF. CDR3 DNA: TGTGCCATCAGTGAAGAGTCTACAAATGGCTACACCTTC.

This clone was seen at least ten times. The V call is TRBV28, the J call TRBJ1-2; unclear D gene. Trimming pared 3 bases from V and 6 bases from J, leaving 8 bases between. This CDR3 is 12 amino acids long. Looked up from germline, CDR1 is MDHEN and CDR2 is SYDVKM. CDR3 DNA sequence: TGTGCCAGCAGTTTTCATTCCGATGGCTACACCTTC. This sequence encodes CASSFHSDGYTF.

This clone was seen only a few times. The gene calls are TRBV6-1 and TRBJ2-1; D not certain. The germline V gene has CDR1 MNHNS and CDR2 SASEGT. The CDR3 sequence is 13 residues long. The germline V and J ends were trimmed by 7 bases and 7 bases, with 14 bases remaining between them. CDR3 coding DNA: TGTGCCAGCAATATCATCGACGTGAATGAGCAGTTCTTC. Translation gives CASNIIDVNEQFF.

This sequence joins TRBV19 and TRBJ1-5; no firm D call. The CDR3 covers 12 residues. Germline CDR1 and CDR2: LNHDA and SQIVND (reference sequence). The V and J ends lost 6 bases and 3 bases respectively, with 6 bases between them. The DNA for the CDR3 is TGTGCCAGTAGACAGTACAATCAGCCCCAGCATTTT. This gives the protein CASRQYNQPQHF.

The V gene is TRBV7-7, the J gene TRBJ2-5; 14 bases are a match to TRBD2. This CDR3 is 16 amino acids long. V trimming: 5 bases; J trimming: 4 bases; junction bases outside the gene matches: 6. Germline V gives CDR1 SSHAT, CDR2 FNYEAQ (reference sequence). CDR3 in DNA: TGTGCCAGCAGCCCAAATGGACTAGCGGGAGGAGAGACCCAGTACTTC. This codes for CASSPNGLAGGETQYF.

The chain has TRBV4-3 and TRBJ2-3; tentative D call: TRBD1 (5 bases). CDR3 size: 15 residues. The germline V gene has CDR1 LGHNA and CDR2 YSLEER. Trimming pared 2 bases from V and 5 bases from J, leaving 14 bases between. This chain's CDR3 is CASSQSPSGIDTQYF. As DNA, the CDR3 is TGCGCCAGCAGCCAAAGCCCCTCAGGGATAGATACGCAGTATTTT.

The rearrangement uses TRBV7-2 and TRBJ2-1; D gene unclear. V was shortened by 1 base and J by 7 bases, with 17 bases between the two germline ends. CDR3 length: 16 amino acids. Germline assignment: CDR1 SGHTA and CDR2 FQGNSA. CDR3: CASSLDRYEVLNEQFF. Written as DNA, the CDR3 is TGTGCCAGCAGCTTAGATCGCTATGAGGTTTTGAATGAGCAGTTCTTC.

In this sample, this clone turned up a few times. V is TRBV2 and J is TRBJ2-5; a possible D gene is TRBD1 (6 bases). Germline values: CDR1 SNHLY, CDR2 FYNNEI. V gave up 7 bases and J gave up 4 bases, with 10 bases separating them. CDR3 length: 12 residues. CDR3 bases: TGTGCCAGCAACTTGGACAGAGAGACCCAGTACTTC. It translates to CASNLDRETQYF.

In this sample, this clone turned up many times. The sample contains more than one DNA sequence encoding this CDR3. The genes are TRBV4-3 and TRBJ1-2; D gene ambiguous. V lost 6 bases and J lost 7, with 15 bases in between. Germline CDR1 and CDR2: LGHNA and YSLEER. The CDR3 consists of 13 residues. CDR3 region: CASSPRRESGYTF. The DNA for the CDR3 is TGCGCCAGCAGTCCCCGTAGGGAGTCTGGCTACACCTTC.

In its sample, this clone was seen once. This chain joins TRBV5-1 and TRBJ1-4; 9 bases are a match to TRBD1. J gave up 7 bases and V 2 bases, and 6 bases lay outside the gene matches. Per the germline V gene, CDR1 is SGHRS and CDR2 is YFSETQ. The CDR3 covers 15 residues. The CDR3 DNA follows: TGCGCCAGCAGCTTTGGACAGGGGCGGGGTGAAAAACTGTTTTTT. It encodes CASSFGQGRGEKLFF.

V and J are TRBV7-2 and TRBJ2-7; D gene ambiguous. The CDR3 is 14 amino acids. Between the trimmed V and J ends, which lost 6 bases and 0 bases, there was a span of 12 bases. Germline-derived CDR1 and CDR2 are SGHTA and FQGNSA. The CDR3 is CASRPDASSYEQYF. CDR3 nucleotides: TGTGCCAGCAGACCGGACGCGAGCTCCTACGAGCAGTACTTC. Full variable domain (remainder filled in from reference TRBV7-2 and TRBJ2-7): GAGVSQSPSNKVTEKGKDVELRCDPISGHTALYWYRQSLGQGLEFLIYFQGNSAPDKSGLPSDRFSAERTGGSVSTLTIQRTQQEDSAVYLCASRPDASSYEQYFGPGTRLTVT.

Details on this clone: This is likely an artifact of a read error, given a far larger clone one base away. This sample also contains other DNA sequences that code for the same CDR3. J is TRBJ2-2 and V is TRBV7-9; 11 nucleotides match TRBD2. The V segment lost 8 bases and the J segment 4 bases; nucleotides outside the gene matches: 6. The CDR3 consists of 15 residues. Germline V CDR1 and CDR2: SEHNR, FQNEAQ (reference sequence). CDR3 nucleotide sequence: TGTGCCAGCGGTGGGCTAGCGGGAGGCACCGGGGAGCTGTTTTTT. It encodes CASGGLAGGTGELFF.

With regard to this clone: At the DNA level, this CDR3 is encoded by other sequences in the same sample as well. The chain carries TRBV27 and TRBJ1-1, with D unresolved. The CDR3 covers 14 residues. Germline V gene sequence: CDR1 MNHEY, CDR2 SMNVEV (reference sequence). Trimming shortened V by 6 bases and J by 2 bases, and 13 bases separated the two germline ends. DNA for the CDR3: TGTGCCAGCAGGTCTTGGGAGCTCAACACTGAAGCTTTCTTT. It is translated as CASRSWELNTEAFF.

The rearrangement uses TRBV30 and TRBJ2-7; D is perhaps TRBD1 (5 bases). The V gene's germline CDR1 is GTSNPN and CDR2 SVGIG (reference sequence). The CDR3 loop spans 12 amino acids. V was shortened by 4 bases and J by 2 bases, with 9 bases between the two germline ends. The CDR3 region is CAWKGAAYEQYF. The CDR3 nucleotides are TGTGCCTGGAAAGGGGCGGCCTACGAGCAGTACTTC.